The 4 T cell receptor beta chains below come from one sample, sequenced in a study of T cell responses to AZD1222 COVID-19 vaccine. Profiled with immunoSEQ multiplex PCR; TCRdb holds only in-frame clones, not every one. The profile shows 95,000 or so clones, just under 90% of them singletons. This material consisted of peripheral blood, taken on day 0 of MenACWY control vaccination. These receptors were collected from an adult in good health.

This clone has just a few counts. The J gene is TRBJ2-5, the V gene TRBV7-8; the match to TRBD2 covers 14 bases. Per germline, CDR1 SGHVS and CDR2 FQNEAQ. CDR3 size: 16 residues. The junction had 6 bases not matched to a gene; V was cut back by 5 bases and J by 4 bases. The CDR3 protein is CASSETSGGALETQYF. The CDR3 bases are TGTGCCAGCAGCGAGACTAGCGGGGGGGCCTTAGAGACCCAGTACTTC.

This chain links TRBV9 with TRBJ1-2; possibly TRBD1 for D (6 bases). This CDR3 contains 15 residues. Germline V gene lookup returns CDR1 SGDLS and CDR2 YYNGEE. V lost 0 bases to trimming and J lost 1 base, with 10 bases between them. CDR3 DNA sequence: TGTGCCAGCAGCGTAGGGACAGAGATTAACTATGGCTACACCTTC. Protein sequence: CASSVGTEINYGYTF.

The rearrangement joins TRBV11-2 to TRBJ2-5; no firm D call. Trimming pared 4 bases from V and 5 bases from J, leaving 14 bases between. CDR3 length: 14 amino acids. Germline V gives CDR1 SGHAT, CDR2 FQNNGV. The DNA of the CDR3 is TGTGCCAGCAGCTCCAAGGCCGCTGTGGAGACCCAGTACTTC. It yields the protein CASSSKAAVETQYF.

This chain links TRBV5-1 with TRBJ2-1; TRBD2 matches at 14 bases. The CDR3 sequence is 16 residues long. After removal of 3 bases from V and 7 bases from J, the junction contained 6 bases not matched to a gene. Germline CDR1 and CDR2: SGHRS and YFSETQ. CDR3: CASSSTSGGAWNEQFF. As DNA, the CDR3 is TGCGCCAGCAGCTCGACTAGCGGGGGGGCCTGGAATGAGCAGTTCTTC.